The 15 T cell receptor beta chains below come from one sample, sequenced in a study of control samples from healthy donors and cancer patients. TCRdb keeps only in-frame clones here, not all; method: immunoSEQ multiplex PCR. The repertoire holds roughly 120,000 clones, with about 91% as singletons. Input material: blood. The receptors come from a man aged 40-50 years in good health.

V gene TRBV7-9 combines with J gene TRBJ1-1; D possibly corresponds to TRBD1 (5 bases). The CDR3 spans 14 residues. V gave up 4 bases and J gave up 1 base, with 10 bases separating them. Germline V gene lookup returns CDR1 SEHNR and CDR2 FQNEAQ (reference sequence). The DNA for the CDR3 is TGTGCCAGCAGCTCCGGGACTGGGAACACTGAAGCTTTCTTT. It yields the protein CASSSGTGNTEAFF.

The chain links TRBV5-1 to TRBJ2-2, with D perhaps TRBD2 (6 bases). Per the germline V gene, CDR1 is SGHRS and CDR2 is YFSETQ. V gave up 4 bases and J gave up 4 bases, with 14 bases separating them. The length of the CDR3 is 15 residues. The CDR3 region has the DNA TGCGCCAGCAGCGACCGGGGGTCCTCCACCGGGGAGCTGTTTTTT. Protein sequence: CASSDRGSSTGELFF. Full variable domain (remainder filled in from reference TRBV5-1 and TRBJ2-2): KAGVTQTPRYLIKTRGQQVTLSCSPISGHRSVSWYQQTPGQGLQFLFEYFSETQRNKGNFPGRFSGRQFSNSRSEMNVSTLELGDSALYLCASSDRGSSTGELFFGEGSRLTVL.

The rearrangement joins TRBV2 to TRBJ1-3; 8 positions agree with TRBD1. Trimming took 6 bases from V and 4 from J; bases not matched to a gene: 8. The CDR3 runs 15 residues. In germline, CDR1 is SNHLY, CDR2 FYNNEI. CDR3 DNA: TGTGCCAGCAGCATGTACAGGGGGTCGGGAAACACCATATATTTT. Its translation: CASSMYRGSGNTIYF.

This rearrangement joins TRBV15 to TRBJ2-1, with 9 bases lining up with TRBD2. The V and J ends lost 1 base and 0 bases, in that order; junction bases with no gene match: 4. This CDR3 is built from 17 residues. Per the germline V gene, CDR1 is LNHNV and CDR2 is YYDKDF (reference sequence). The CDR3 loop is CATSRGRGGNSYNEQFF. The CDR3 bases are TGTGCCACCAGCAGAGGGCGGGGGGGCAACTCCTACAATGAGCAGTTCTTC.

The chain recombines TRBV5-4 with TRBJ2-3; 12 nucleotides line up with TRBD2. CDR1 is SGHNT, CDR2 YYREEE, per germline (reference sequence). The V and J ends lost 4 bases and 2 bases, in that order; junction bases with no gene match: 5. This CDR3 is built from 16 residues. The CDR3 DNA sequence: TGTGCCAGCAGCGTACTAGCGGGGGGTCCCACAGATACGCAGTATTTT. The encoded protein is CASSVLAGGPTDTQYF.

The chain couples TRBV24-1 to TRBJ2-1, with 10 positions matching TRBD2. The germline V gene has CDR1 KGHDR and CDR2 SFDVKD. V lost 3 bases, J lost 9 bases, and 7 bases stayed unmatched. The CDR3 is 15 amino acids. The CDR3 spells CATSDPGTSVSEQFF. The CDR3 DNA follows: TGTGCCACCAGTGATCCCGGGACTAGCGTGAGTGAGCAGTTCTTC.

The V gene is TRBV4-3, the J gene TRBJ2-4; 7 bases agree with TRBD1. V was pared by 0 bases and J by 3 bases, with 2 bases of the junction left unmatched. The CDR3 contains 15 residues. The V gene's germline CDR1 is LGHNA and CDR2 YSLEER. The CDR3 is CASSQEQGIKNIQYF. In nucleotides, the CDR3 is TGCGCCAGCAGCCAAGAACAGGGGATCAAAAACATTCAGTACTTC.

The chain is built from TRBV19 and TRBJ1-2; D gene uncertain. CDR1 is LNHDA and CDR2 is SQIVND in the germline V gene (reference sequence). V lost 7 bases, J lost 4 bases, and 13 bases lay in between. The CDR3 length is 13 residues. CDR3 in amino acids: CASTDGEAYGYTF. Here the CDR3 DNA reads TGTGCCAGTACAGACGGGGAGGCCTATGGCTACACCTTC.

The CDR3 loop is CASSSGQGDTEAFF. As DNA, the CDR3 is TGCGCCAGCAGCTCAGGACAGGGGGACACTGAAGCTTTCTTT. The V call is TRBV5-1, the J call TRBJ1-1; 10 bases align to TRBD1. Germline loops: CDR1 SGHRS, CDR2 YFSETQ. V gave up 3 bases and J gave up 3 bases; unmatched junction bases: 2. The CDR3 spans 14 residues.

Here the CDR3 DNA reads TGTGCCAGTAGTATTGCGGGGGGGCCTTACGAGCAGTACTTC. This translates into CASSIAGGPYEQYF. The chain links TRBV19 to TRBJ2-7; 9 bases are a match to TRBD2. The CDR3 has 14 residues. Germline lookup yields CDR1 LNHDA and CDR2 SQIVND (reference sequence). V was clipped by 3 bases and J by 4 bases; unmatched bases: 4.

The chain combines TRBV3-1 (or the pseudogene TRBV3-2) with TRBJ2-3; tentatively, D is TRBD2 (6 bases). Germline V CDR1 and CDR2: LGHDT, YNNKEL (reference sequence). The CDR3 has 20 amino acids. Trimming shortened V by 5 bases and J by 2 bases, and 29 bases separated the two germline ends. CDR3 sequence reads: CASSYRLDSSPLPLTDTQYF. CDR3 coding DNA: TGTGCCAGCAGCTACCGACTAGATTCCTCTCCCCTTCCCCTCACAGATACGCAGTATTTT.

The chain is built from TRBV30 and TRBJ2-3; D is possibly TRBD2 (5 bases). The V and J ends lost 4 bases and 4 bases respectively, with 12 bases between them. CDR3 length: 13 residues. The germline V gene has CDR1 GTSNPN and CDR2 SVGIG (reference sequence). CDR3 sequence reads: CAWNKGSPDTQYF. The CDR3 coding sequence is TGTGCCTGGAATAAAGGGAGTCCAGATACGCAGTATTTT.

The chain carries TRBV5-6 and TRBJ1-4; maybe TRBD1 (6 bases). The CDR3 contains 15 residues. The germline V gene encodes CDR1 SGHDT and CDR2 YYEEEE. V lost 3 bases to trimming and J lost 5 bases, with 14 bases between them. This CDR3 is CASSSFDRPNEKLFF. The CDR3 DNA reads as TGTGCCAGCAGCTCTTTCGACAGGCCGAATGAAAAACTGTTTTTT.

The chain couples TRBV5-4 to TRBJ2-5, with TRBD1 matching 9 bases. V dropped 2 bases and J dropped 4; count of bases not matched to a gene: 9. This CDR3 contains 16 residues. CDR1 is SGHNT, CDR2 YYREEE, per germline (reference sequence). CDR3: CASSFTGTGFPETQYF. CDR3 sequence (DNA): TGTGCCAGCAGCTTCACCGGGACAGGGTTTCCAGAGACCCAGTACTTC.

This rearrangement joins TRBV5-1 to TRBJ2-3; TRBD2 is a possible D gene (6 bases). Germline V CDR1 and CDR2: SGHRS, YFSETQ. This CDR3 is built from 19 residues. Trimming stripped 0 bases from V and 4 bases from J, with 24 bases between. The DNA for the CDR3 is TGCGCCAGCAGCTTGGAGTCTTTCACGAGACTAGGTGTTGCAGATACGCAGTATTTT. It is translated as CASSLESFTRLGVADTQYF.